This T cell receptor beta chain was identified in a study of B cell selection in AIRE deficiency. Study outcomes and limitations: Healthy Tconv contained around two fifths of shared healthy Treg sequences; only TCRbeta sequenced.

About this clone: The target antigen is unknown.

Only in-frame clones appear in the TCRdb table, and some are missing; sequencing was by immunoSEQ multiplex PCR. The sample has 20,000 to 25,000 clones; approximately 94% are singletons. Sorted regulatory T cells were CD4-positive, CD25-high and CD127-low or negative. The CDR3 loop spans 14 amino acids. The V end was cut by 3 bases, the J end by 6 bases, with 12 bases between. CDR1 is SGHRS and CDR2 is YFSETQ in the germline V gene. Sequenced: Tregs sorted from PBMCs. This TCR was recovered from a human donor with AIRE deficiency. This sequence joins TRBV5-1 and TRBJ2-2, with a tentative D call TRBD2 (5 bases). CDR3 loop: CASSSTPEAGELFF. In DNA form, the CDR3 reads TGCGCCAGCAGCTCCACCCCGGAGGCCGGGGAGCTGTTTTTT.